The text below deals with one TCR beta chain. What it recognizes is unknown. This entry comes from a study of cytomegalovirus exposure and HLA in healthy donors. Study outcomes and limitations: One later analysis reportedly identified an Asian-associated ancestry cluster that showed fewer N-insertions than the roughly 600-donor mean. Analysis performed later found approximately 17,000 TCR beta sequences associated with HLA alleles at 0.05 false discovery rate. Most of the CMV-associated TCR beta chains (in a later analysis) appeared to be HLA-restricted.

A multiplex PCR was run with 60 Vbeta primers and 13 Jbeta primers. Method: immunoSEQ multiplex PCR; TCRdb's copy keeps in-frame clones and lacks some. The profile shows about 170,000 clones, about three quarters of them singletons. V shed 3 bases, J shed 6 bases, and the junction held 6 bases outside the gene matches. This CDR3 is built from 14 residues. The V gene's germline CDR1 is MDHEN and CDR2 SYDVKM. This rearrangement joins TRBV28 to TRBJ2-7; 9 bases are a match to TRBD1. The TCR sequence derives from a woman in her forties or fifties in good health and CMV-seropositive. Specimen: PBMCs. The CDR3 sequence is CASSLGQGAVEQYF. As DNA, the CDR3 is TGTGCCAGCAGTTTGGGACAGGGTGCGGTCGAGCAGTACTTC.